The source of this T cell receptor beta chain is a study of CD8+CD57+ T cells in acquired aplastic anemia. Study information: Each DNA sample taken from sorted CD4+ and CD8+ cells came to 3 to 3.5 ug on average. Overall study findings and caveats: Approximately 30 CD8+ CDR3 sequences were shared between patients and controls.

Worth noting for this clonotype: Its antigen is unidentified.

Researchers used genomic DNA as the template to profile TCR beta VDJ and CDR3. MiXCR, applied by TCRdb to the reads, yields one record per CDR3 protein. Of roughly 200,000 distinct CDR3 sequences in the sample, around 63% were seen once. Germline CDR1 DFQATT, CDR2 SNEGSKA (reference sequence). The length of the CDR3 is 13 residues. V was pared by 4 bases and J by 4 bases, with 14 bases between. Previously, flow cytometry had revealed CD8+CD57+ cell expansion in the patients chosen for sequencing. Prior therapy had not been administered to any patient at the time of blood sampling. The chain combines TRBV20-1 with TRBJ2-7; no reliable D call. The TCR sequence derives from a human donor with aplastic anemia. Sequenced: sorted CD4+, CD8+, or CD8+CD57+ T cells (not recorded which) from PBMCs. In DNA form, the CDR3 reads TGCAGTGCTATGGGCCGCGAGGATTACGAGCAGTACTTC. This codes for CSAMGREDYEQYF.